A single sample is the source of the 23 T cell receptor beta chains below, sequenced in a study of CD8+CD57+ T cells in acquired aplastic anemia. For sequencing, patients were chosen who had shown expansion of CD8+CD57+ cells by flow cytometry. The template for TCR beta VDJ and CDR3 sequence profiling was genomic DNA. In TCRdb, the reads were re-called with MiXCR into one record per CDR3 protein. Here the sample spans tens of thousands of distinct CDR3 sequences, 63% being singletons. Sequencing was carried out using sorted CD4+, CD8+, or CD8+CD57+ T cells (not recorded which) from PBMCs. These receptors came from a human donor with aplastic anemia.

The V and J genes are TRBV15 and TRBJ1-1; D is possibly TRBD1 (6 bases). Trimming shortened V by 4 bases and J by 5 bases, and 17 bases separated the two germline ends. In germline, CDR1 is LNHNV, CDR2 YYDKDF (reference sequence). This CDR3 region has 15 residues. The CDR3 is CATSIKGGDGTEAFF. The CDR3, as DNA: TGTGCCACCAGCATCAAAGGGGGGGACGGGACTGAAGCTTTCTTT.

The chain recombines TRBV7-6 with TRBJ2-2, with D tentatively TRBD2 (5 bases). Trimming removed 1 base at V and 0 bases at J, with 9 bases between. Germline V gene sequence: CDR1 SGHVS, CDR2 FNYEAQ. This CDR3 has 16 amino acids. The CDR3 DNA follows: TGTGCCAGCAGCTTAGGGAATAGCGCGAACACCGGGGAGCTGTTTTTT. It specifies CASSLGNSANTGELFF.

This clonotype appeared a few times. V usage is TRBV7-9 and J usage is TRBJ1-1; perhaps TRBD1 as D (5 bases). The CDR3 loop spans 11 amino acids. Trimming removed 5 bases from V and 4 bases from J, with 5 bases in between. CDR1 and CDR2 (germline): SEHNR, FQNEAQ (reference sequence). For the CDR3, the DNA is TGTGCCAGCAGCGGGGGCACTGAAGCTTTCTTT. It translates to CASSGGTEAFF.

As DNA, the CDR3 is TGTGCCAGCAGTGAGGGAAGGGGTACTGAAAAACTGTTTTTT. This sequence encodes CASSEGRGTEKLFF. The chain couples TRBV2 to TRBJ1-4; D may be TRBD1 (5 bases). Germline values: CDR1 SNHLY, CDR2 FYNNEI. The CDR3 covers 14 residues. Trimming left V 3 bases short and J 7 bases short, with 12 bases between.

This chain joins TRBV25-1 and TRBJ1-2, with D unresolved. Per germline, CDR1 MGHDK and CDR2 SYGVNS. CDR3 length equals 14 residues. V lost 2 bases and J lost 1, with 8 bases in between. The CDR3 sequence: CASSEVSGNYGYTF. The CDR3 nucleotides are TGTGCCAGCAGTGAAGTGTCGGGTAACTATGGCTACACCTTC.

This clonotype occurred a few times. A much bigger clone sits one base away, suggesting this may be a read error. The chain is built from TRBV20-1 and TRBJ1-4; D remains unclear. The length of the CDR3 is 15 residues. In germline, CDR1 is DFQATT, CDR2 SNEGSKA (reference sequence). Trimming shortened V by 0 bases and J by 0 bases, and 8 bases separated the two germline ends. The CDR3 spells CSAREGSATNEKLFF. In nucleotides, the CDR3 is TGCAGTGCTAGAGAGGGGTCGGCAACTAATGAAAAACTGTTTTTT.

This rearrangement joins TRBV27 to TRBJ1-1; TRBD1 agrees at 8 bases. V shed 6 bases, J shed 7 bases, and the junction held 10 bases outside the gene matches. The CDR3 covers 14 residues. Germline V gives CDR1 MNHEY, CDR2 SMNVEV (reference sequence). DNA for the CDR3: TGTGCCAGCAGCCCCGGACAGGGTTATGGTGAAGCTTTCTTT. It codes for CASSPGQGYGEAFF.

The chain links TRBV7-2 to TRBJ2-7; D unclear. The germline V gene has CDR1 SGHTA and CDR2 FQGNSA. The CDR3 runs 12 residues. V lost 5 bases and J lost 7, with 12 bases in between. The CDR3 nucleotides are TGTGCCAGCAGCGACGAGGTCAGGGAGCAGTACTTC. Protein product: CASSDEVREQYF.

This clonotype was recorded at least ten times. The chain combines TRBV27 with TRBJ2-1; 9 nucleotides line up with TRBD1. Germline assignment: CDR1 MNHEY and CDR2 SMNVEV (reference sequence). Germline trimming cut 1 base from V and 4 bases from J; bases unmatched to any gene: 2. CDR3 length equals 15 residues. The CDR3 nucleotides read TGTGCCAGCAGTTTATGGACAGGGGAATACAATGAGCAGTTCTTC. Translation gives CASSLWTGEYNEQFF.

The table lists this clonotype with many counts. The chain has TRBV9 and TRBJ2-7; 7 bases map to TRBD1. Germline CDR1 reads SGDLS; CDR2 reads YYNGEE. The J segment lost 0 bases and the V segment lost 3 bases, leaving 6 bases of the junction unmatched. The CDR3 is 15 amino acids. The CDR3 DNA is TGTGCCAGCAGCGCAGGGGGAGACGACTCCTACGAGCAGTACTTC. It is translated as CASSAGGDDSYEQYF.

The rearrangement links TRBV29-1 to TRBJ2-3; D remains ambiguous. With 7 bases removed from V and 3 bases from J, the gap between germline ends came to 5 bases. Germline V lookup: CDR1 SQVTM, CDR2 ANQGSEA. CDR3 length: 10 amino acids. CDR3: CSARTDTQYF. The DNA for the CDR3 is TGCAGCGCCCGGACAGATACGCAGTATTTT.

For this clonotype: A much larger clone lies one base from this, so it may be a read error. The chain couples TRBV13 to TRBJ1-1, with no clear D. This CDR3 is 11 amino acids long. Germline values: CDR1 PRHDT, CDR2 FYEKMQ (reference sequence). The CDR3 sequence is CASSLGPEALF. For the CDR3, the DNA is TGTGCCAGCAGCTTAGGTCCTGAAGCTCTCTTT.

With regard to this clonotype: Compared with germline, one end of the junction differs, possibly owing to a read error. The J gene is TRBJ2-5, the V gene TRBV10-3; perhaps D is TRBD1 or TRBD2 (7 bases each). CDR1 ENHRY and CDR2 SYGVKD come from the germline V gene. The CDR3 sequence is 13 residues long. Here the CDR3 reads CAIQGGRGETKYF. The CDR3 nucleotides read TGTGCCATCCAGGGGGGGCGGGGAGAGACCAAGTACTTC.

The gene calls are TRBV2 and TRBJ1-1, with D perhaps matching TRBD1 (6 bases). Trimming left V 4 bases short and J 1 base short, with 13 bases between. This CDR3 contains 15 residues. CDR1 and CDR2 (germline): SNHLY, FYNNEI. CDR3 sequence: CASSGVGGANTEAFF. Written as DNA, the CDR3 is TGTGCCAGCAGTGGGGTGGGGGGGGCGAACACTGAAGCTTTCTTT.

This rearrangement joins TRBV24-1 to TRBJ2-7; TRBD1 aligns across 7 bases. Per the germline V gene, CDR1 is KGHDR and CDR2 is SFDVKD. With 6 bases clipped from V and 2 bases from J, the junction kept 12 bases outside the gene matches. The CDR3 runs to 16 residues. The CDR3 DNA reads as TGTGCCACCAGTCCTACTACTCGACAGGGAACCTACGAGCAGTACTTC. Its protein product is CATSPTTRQGTYEQYF.

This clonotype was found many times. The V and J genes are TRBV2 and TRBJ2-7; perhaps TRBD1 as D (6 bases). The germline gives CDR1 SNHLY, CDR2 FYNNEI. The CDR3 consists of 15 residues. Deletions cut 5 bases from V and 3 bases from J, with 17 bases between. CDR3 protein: CASSFDRTGNYEQYF. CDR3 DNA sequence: TGTGCCAGCAGTTTTGACAGGACGGGGAACTACGAGCAGTACTTC. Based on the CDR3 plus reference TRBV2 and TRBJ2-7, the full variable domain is EPEVTQTPSHQVTQMGQEVILRCVPISNHLYFYWYRQILGQKVEFLVSFYNNEISEKSEIFDDQFSVERPDGSNFTLKIRSTKLEDSAMYFCASSFDRTGNYEQYFGPGTRLTVT.

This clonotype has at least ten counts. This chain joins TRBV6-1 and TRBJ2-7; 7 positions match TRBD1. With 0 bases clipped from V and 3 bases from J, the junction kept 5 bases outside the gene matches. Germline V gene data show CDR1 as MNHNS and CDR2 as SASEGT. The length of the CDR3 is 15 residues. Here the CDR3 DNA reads TGTGCCAGCAGTGAAGCGAGGGCAGGGGGCTACGAGCAGTACTTC. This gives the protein CASSEARAGGYEQYF.

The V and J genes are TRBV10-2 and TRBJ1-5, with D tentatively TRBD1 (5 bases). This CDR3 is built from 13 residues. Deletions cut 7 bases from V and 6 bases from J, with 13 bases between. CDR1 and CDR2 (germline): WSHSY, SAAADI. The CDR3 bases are TGCGCCAGCAAGGCTCAGGGTCTTCAGCCCCAGCATTTT. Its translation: CASKAQGLQPQHF.

The CDR3 spells CATRQGDYEQYF. The CDR3 DNA follows: TGTGCCACCAGGCAGGGGGATTACGAGCAGTACTTC. The chain combines TRBV15 with TRBJ2-7; TRBD1 matches at 7 bases. This CDR3 spans 12 amino acids. V shed 6 bases, J shed 4 bases, and the junction held 3 bases outside the gene matches. The germline V gene encodes CDR1 LNHNV and CDR2 YYDKDF (reference sequence).

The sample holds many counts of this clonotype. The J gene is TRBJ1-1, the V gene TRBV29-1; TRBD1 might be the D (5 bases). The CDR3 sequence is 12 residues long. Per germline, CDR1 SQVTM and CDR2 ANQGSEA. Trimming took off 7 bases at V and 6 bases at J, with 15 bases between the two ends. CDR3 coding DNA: TGCAGCGCCCTGAGAGGGGCGCCTGAAGCTTTCTTT. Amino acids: CSALRGAPEAFF.

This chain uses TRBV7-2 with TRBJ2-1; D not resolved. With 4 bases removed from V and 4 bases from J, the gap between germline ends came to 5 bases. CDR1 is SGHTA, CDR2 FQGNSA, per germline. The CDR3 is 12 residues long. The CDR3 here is CASSSGYNEQFF. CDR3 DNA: TGTGCCAGCAGCTCAGGTTACAATGAGCAGTTCTTC. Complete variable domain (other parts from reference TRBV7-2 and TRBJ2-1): GAGVSQSPSNKVTEKGKDVELRCDPISGHTALYWYRQSLGQGLEFLIYFQGNSAPDKSGLPSDRFSAERTGGSVSTLTIQRTQQEDSAVYLCASSSGYNEQFFGPGTRLTVL.

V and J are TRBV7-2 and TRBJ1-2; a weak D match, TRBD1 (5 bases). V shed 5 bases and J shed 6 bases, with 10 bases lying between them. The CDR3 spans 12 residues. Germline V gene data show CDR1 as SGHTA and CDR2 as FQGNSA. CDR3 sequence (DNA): TGTGCCAGCAGCCGTGGGGGGGATGGCTACACCTTC. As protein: CASSRGGDGYTF. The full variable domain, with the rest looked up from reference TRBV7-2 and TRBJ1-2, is GAGVSQSPSNKVTEKGKDVELRCDPISGHTALYWYRQSLGQGLEFLIYFQGNSAPDKSGLPSDRFSAERTGGSVSTLTIQRTQQEDSAVYLCASSRGGDGYTFGSGTRLTVV.

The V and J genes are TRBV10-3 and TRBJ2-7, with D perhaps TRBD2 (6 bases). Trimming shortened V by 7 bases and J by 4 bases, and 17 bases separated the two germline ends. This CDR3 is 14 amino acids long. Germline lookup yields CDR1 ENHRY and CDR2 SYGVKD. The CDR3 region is CAITSQGLIYEQYF. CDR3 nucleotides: TGTGCCATCACCTCCCAGGGACTCATATACGAGCAGTACTTC.